This TCR beta chain was documented in a study of cytomegalovirus exposure and HLA in healthy donors. Study outcomes and limitations: Relative to equally common others, HLA-associated TCR beta chains showed greater clonal expansion in a later analysis. Cytomegalovirus status was reportedly diagnosed by the classifier with high specificity and sensitivity. In a later analysis, CMV-associated beta chains were mostly HLA-associated, it appeared. Across HLA loci, a later analysis found differing TCR association rates, with DRB1 most and HLA-C fewest.

In regard to this clone: Its antigen is unidentified.

The study ran its PCR with 60 Vbeta and 13 Jbeta primers. Produced via immunoSEQ multiplex PCR; TCRdb's table is partial and in-frame only. This table has 150,000 to 170,000 clones, about 68% appearing once. There are 18 residues in the CDR3. The specimen sequenced was PBMCs. This TCR came from a man between 18 and 35 years old in good health and CMV-seronegative. This chain uses TRBV21-1 with TRBJ2-7; the DNA was not used to check the table's D call, TRBD1. TRBV21-1 is recorded as a pseudogene. The CDR3 nucleotides read TGTGCCAGCAGCCTCCCCGGGACAGGGATATATCCTACCTACGAGCAGTACTTC. Amino acid sequence: CASSLPGTGIYPTYEQYF.